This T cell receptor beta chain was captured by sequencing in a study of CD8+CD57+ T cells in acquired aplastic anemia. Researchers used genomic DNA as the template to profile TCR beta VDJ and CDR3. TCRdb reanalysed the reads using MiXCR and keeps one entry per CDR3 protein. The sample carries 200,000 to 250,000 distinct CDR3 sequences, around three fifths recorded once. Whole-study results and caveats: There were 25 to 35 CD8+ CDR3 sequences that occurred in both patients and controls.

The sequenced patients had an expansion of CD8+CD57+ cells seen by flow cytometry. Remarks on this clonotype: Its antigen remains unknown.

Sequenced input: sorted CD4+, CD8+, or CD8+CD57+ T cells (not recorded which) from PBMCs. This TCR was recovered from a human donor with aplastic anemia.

CDR3 loop: CASSLMDSPLHF. Here the CDR3 DNA reads TGTGCCAGCAGTTTAATGGATTCACCCCTCCACTTT. The V and J genes are TRBV12-3 or TRBV12-4 and TRBJ1-6, with D uncertain. The V end lost 2 bases, the J end lost 8 bases, and 4 bases lay between the germline ends. The CDR3 loop spans 12 amino acids.